These 18 T cell receptor beta chains came from one sample sequenced in a study of T cell responses to AZD1222 COVID-19 vaccine. This table comes from immunoSEQ multiplex PCR, and its TCRdb copy is limited to in-frame clones, with some not included. The data hold about 75,000 clones, with 88% observed a single time. Specimen: peripheral blood, collected 28 days after the second dose of the MenACWY control vaccine. These receptors were collected from an adult who received the MenACWY meningococcal vaccine as a control.

V gene TRBV12-5 combines with J gene TRBJ1-4, with TRBD1 as a possible D gene (5 bases). Germline loops: CDR1 LGHNT, CDR2 FRNRAP. This CDR3 contains 15 residues. The V gene lost 7 bases and the J gene lost 1 base, with 13 bases spanning the gap. The CDR3 spells CASAPPGLTNEKLFF. The CDR3 DNA reads TGTGCTAGTGCCCCCCCGGGACTAACTAATGAAAAACTGTTTTTT.

This clone was found once. V is TRBV28 and J is TRBJ1-4; D not certain. CDR3 size: 15 residues. Trimming cost V 8 bases and J 3 bases, with 16 bases left between them. Germline-derived CDR1 and CDR2 are MDHEN and SYDVKM. The CDR3 protein is CASGSFPGANEKLFF. As DNA, the CDR3 is TGTGCCAGCGGATCCTTCCCCGGGGCTAATGAAAAACTGTTTTTT. The variable domain in full, with the rest retrieved from reference TRBV28 and TRBJ1-4, is DVKVTQSSRYLVKRTGEKVFLECVQDMDHENMFWYRQDPGLGLRLIYFSYDVKMKEKGDIPEGYSVSREKKERFSLILESASTNQTSMYLCASGSFPGANEKLFFGSGTQLSVL.

This chain connects TRBV5-1 to TRBJ1-6, with TRBD1 identical over 7 bases. After removal of 0 bases from V and 10 bases from J, the junction contained 7 bases not matched to a gene. The CDR3 consists of 15 residues. Germline V gives CDR1 SGHRS, CDR2 YFSETQ. CDR3 in DNA: TGCGCCAGCAGCTTGGGGGGGACAGAAGGGTCACCCCTCCACTTT. The encoded protein is CASSLGGTEGSPLHF.

This sequence joins TRBV6-5 and TRBJ1-6; 11 bases map to TRBD1. J lost 8 bases, V lost 5 bases, and 2 bases had no gene match. This CDR3 comprises 14 residues. The V gene's germline CDR1 is MNHEY and CDR2 SVGAGI. As DNA, the CDR3 is TGTGCCAGCAGTACGGGACAGGGGGATTCACCCCTCCACTTT. Translated, it gives CASSTGQGDSPLHF.

The chain carries TRBV5-5 and TRBJ1-1, with 9 bases aligning to TRBD1. The CDR3 is made up of 15 amino acids. V was clipped by 4 bases and J by 4 bases; unmatched bases: 8. The germline gives CDR1 SGHKS, CDR2 YYEKEE (reference sequence). The CDR3 reads CASSVTQGAGTEAFF. CDR3 in DNA: TGTGCCAGCAGCGTGACACAGGGGGCGGGCACTGAAGCTTTCTTT.

This clone appeared once. V is TRBV5-1 and J is TRBJ1-5; D gene unclear. Trimming removed 0 bases at V and 7 bases at J, with 8 bases between. The CDR3 spans 13 residues. Germline V gene lookup returns CDR1 SGHRS and CDR2 YFSETQ. This CDR3 is CASSLGADQPQHF. In DNA form, the CDR3 reads TGCGCCAGCAGCTTGGGGGCAGACCAGCCCCAGCATTTT.

This clone appeared a few times. This rearrangement joins TRBV7-8 to TRBJ2-1; a possible D gene is TRBD1 (6 bases). This CDR3 has 15 residues. The V and J ends lost 6 bases and 7 bases respectively, with 19 bases between them. CDR1 is SGHVS and CDR2 is FQNEAQ in the germline V gene. The CDR3 DNA follows: TGTGCCAGCAGTACCCACAGGGAAGGGCAGAATGAGCAGTTCTTC. It translates to CASSTHREGQNEQFF.

V is TRBV27 and J is TRBJ2-1; no definite D call. Germline V gene sequence: CDR1 MNHEY, CDR2 SMNVEV (reference sequence). V dropped 6 bases and J dropped 2 bases, with 14 bases sitting between them. This CDR3 contains 15 residues. The CDR3: CASRRSVGTYNEQFF. The DNA for the CDR3 is TGTGCCAGCAGGCGAAGCGTTGGGACCTACAATGAGCAGTTCTTC.

The genes are TRBV7-9 and TRBJ1-3; tentatively, D is TRBD1 (6 bases). Trimming pared 8 bases from V and 0 bases from J, leaving 11 bases between. CDR1 and CDR2 from the germline V gene are SEHNR and FQNEAQ (reference sequence). CDR3 size: 14 residues. This CDR3 is CASPGQTSGNTIYF. Here the CDR3 DNA reads TGTGCCAGCCCTGGACAGACCTCTGGAAACACCATATATTTT.

This sequence joins TRBV5-6 and TRBJ2-1; TRBD2 aligns across 7 bases. Unmatched junction bases numbered 5, after V lost 1 base and J lost 4 bases. Germline CDR1 SGHDT, CDR2 YYEEEE. The CDR3 is made up of 15 amino acids. The DNA of the CDR3 is TGTGCCAGCAGCTTGCGAGCGGGGACTTACAATGAGCAGTTCTTC. This gives the protein CASSLRAGTYNEQFF.

The rearrangement uses TRBV4-3 and TRBJ1-1; no firm D call. The CDR3 consists of 16 residues. V lost 2 bases and J lost 5, with 18 bases in between. Germline CDR1 LGHNA, CDR2 YSLEER. CDR3 sequence reads: CASSQQFLGRRTEAFF. The CDR3, as DNA: TGCGCCAGCAGCCAACAATTTTTGGGGAGGCGGACTGAAGCTTTCTTT.

In DNA form, the CDR3 reads TGCGCCAGCAGCCAGTCTAAGGGCAATGAGCAGTTCTTC. It codes for CASSQSKGNEQFF. V gene TRBV4-3 combines with J gene TRBJ2-1; unclear D gene. V lost 3 bases, J lost 6 bases, and 9 bases lay in between. The CDR3 is made up of 13 amino acids. CDR1 is LGHNA and CDR2 is YSLEER in the germline V gene.

This chain joins TRBV7-8 and TRBJ2-7; D gene unclear. The CDR3 totals 13 residues. Trimming removed 5 bases from V and 0 bases from J, with 8 bases in between. Per germline, CDR1 SGHVS and CDR2 FQNEAQ. This chain's CDR3 is CASSPLSSYEQYF. The CDR3 region has the DNA TGTGCCAGCAGCCCTCTTAGCTCCTACGAGCAGTACTTC.

This clone was seen once. The rearrangement uses TRBV5-8 and TRBJ2-1; D is uncertain. This CDR3 spans 15 amino acids. Per germline, CDR1 SGHTS and CDR2 YDEGEE. The V and J ends lost 0 bases and 0 bases respectively, with 7 bases between them. CDR3 nucleotides: TGTGCCAGCAGCTTGGGGTCTAGCTCCTACAATGAGCAGTTCTTC. It codes for CASSLGSSSYNEQFF.

The V and J genes are TRBV7-9 and TRBJ1-4; tentative D call: TRBD1 (6 bases). Germline-derived CDR1 and CDR2 are SEHNR and FQNEAQ (reference sequence). The CDR3 consists of 14 residues. Trimming cost V 1 base and J 10 bases, with 13 bases left between them. The CDR3 DNA follows: TGTGCCAGCAGCTTAGACACAGGGCAGGGAAAACTGTTTTTT. It codes for CASSLDTGQGKLFF.

This chain connects TRBV7-2 to TRBJ1-1; D possibly corresponds to TRBD1 (6 bases). Germline values: CDR1 SGHTA, CDR2 FQGNSA. Trimming took off 5 bases at V and 0 bases at J, with 16 bases between the two ends. The length of the CDR3 is 16 residues. The CDR3 sequence: CASSPGRGGVNTEAFF. The CDR3 DNA reads TGTGCCAGCAGCCCAGGGAGGGGGGGAGTGAACACTGAAGCTTTCTTT.

The gene calls are TRBV30 and TRBJ1-2, with 7 bases aligning to TRBD1. Germline CDR1 is GTSNPN and CDR2 is SVGIG (reference sequence). V dropped 2 bases and J dropped 4; count of bases not matched to a gene: 7. The CDR3 consists of 14 residues. CDR3 loop: CAWSREGAGYGYTF. DNA for the CDR3: TGTGCCTGGAGTAGGGAGGGGGCTGGCTATGGCTACACCTTC.

The rearrangement links TRBV6-2 or TRBV6-3 to TRBJ2-7; D may be TRBD2 (6 bases). Germline V gives CDR1 MNHEY, CDR2 SVGEGT. This CDR3 comprises 14 residues. V gave up 2 bases and J gave up 0 bases, with 8 bases separating them. CDR3 coding DNA: TGTGCCAGCAGTTACCGGGAGAGCTCCTACGAGCAGTACTTC. Its protein product is CASSYRESSYEQYF.